The present entry profiles one T cell receptor (beta chain) with its context. Its specificity is unknown. The data originate from a study of T cell responses to AZD1222 COVID-19 vaccine. Study conclusions and caveats: Females made up more of the donors, who were largely white British, and clonal diversity may have come out too low.

V lost 4 bases and J lost 5; bases outside the gene matches: 10. CDR3 length equals 16 residues. Germline V gene data show CDR1 as SEHNR and CDR2 as FQNEAQ (reference sequence). TCRdb's copy holds only in-frame clones and misses some; the assay was immunoSEQ multiplex PCR. The table shows about 120,000 clones, with about 87% occurring only once. The chain is built from TRBV7-9 and TRBJ2-2; TRBD2 matches 7 bases. This receptor was identified in an adult in good health. The sequenced sample was peripheral blood, obtained on day 0 of AZD1222 vaccination. The CDR3 DNA reads as TGTGCCAGCAGCTCCCAGCGGGGACTTAGGACCGGGGAGCTGTTTTTT. Protein product: CASSSQRGLRTGELFF.